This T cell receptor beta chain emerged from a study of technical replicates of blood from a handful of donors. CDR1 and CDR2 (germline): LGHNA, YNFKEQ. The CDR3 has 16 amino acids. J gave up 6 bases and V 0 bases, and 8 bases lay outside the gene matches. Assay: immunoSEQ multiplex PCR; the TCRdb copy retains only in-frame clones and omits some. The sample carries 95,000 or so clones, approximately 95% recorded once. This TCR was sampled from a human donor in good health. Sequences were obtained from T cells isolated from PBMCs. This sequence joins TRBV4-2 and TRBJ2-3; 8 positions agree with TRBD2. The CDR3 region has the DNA TGTGCCAGCAGCCAAGAATCAGCGGGAGTGTATGATACGCAGTATTTT. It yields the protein CASSQESAGVYDTQYF.